One sample yielded the 12 T cell receptor beta chains listed below, sequenced in a study of T cells in Graves' hyperthyroidism and ophthalmopathy. The investigators amplified TCR beta CDR3 regions from RNA transcripts. HTBI primers were employed in a first-round RT-PCR of the TCR CDR3. MiXCR, applied by TCRdb to the multiplex PCR reads, yields one record per CDR3 protein. The sample holds 300,000 to 500,000 distinct CDR3 sequences, under 15% seen once. The sequencing input was blood. The receptors were gathered from a woman younger than 45 with Graves' hyperthyroidism.

The rearrangement uses TRBV7-2 and TRBJ2-4; TRBD2 might be the D (5 bases). CDR3 size: 15 residues. V was trimmed by 5 bases and J by 5 bases, leaving 16 bases between them. Per the germline V gene, CDR1 is SGHTA and CDR2 is FQGNSA. The CDR3 region has the DNA TGTGCCAGCAGCCAAGATGGACTGTTCGAAAACATTCAGTACTTC. It encodes CASSQDGLFENIQYF.

This clonotype was counted ten times or more. This chain links TRBV11-3 with TRBJ2-7; D may be TRBD1 or TRBD2 (5 bases each). Germline V gene lookup returns CDR1 SGHNT and CDR2 YENEEA. The CDR3 contains 15 residues. V dropped 4 bases and J dropped 4 bases, with 17 bases sitting between them. The CDR3 DNA reads TGTGCCAGCAGCTCAAAACCGGGACCCATGTACGAGCAGTACTTC. Protein sequence: CASSSKPGPMYEQYF.

This clonotype was seen at least ten times. The chain uses TRBV11-2 and TRBJ2-1, with D possibly being TRBD2 (6 bases). The CDR3 covers 15 residues. The germline V gene encodes CDR1 SGHAT and CDR2 FQNNGV. Trimming shortened V by 3 bases and J by 0 bases, and 9 bases separated the two germline ends. CDR3 in DNA: TGTGCCAGCAGCTTTGGGGGGAGCTCCTACAATGAGCAGTTCTTC. It codes for CASSFGGSSYNEQFF.

This chain connects TRBV18 to TRBJ1-4; TRBD1 might be the D (6 bases). The germline V and J ends were trimmed by 6 bases and 8 bases, with 16 bases remaining between them. The CDR3 is made up of 14 amino acids. The germline gives CDR1 KGHSH, CDR2 LQKENI. CDR3 bases: TGTGCCAGCTCCCCCGGCAGGGGAGGCGAAAAACTGTTTTTT. Translated: CASSPGRGGEKLFF. Complete variable domain (other parts from reference TRBV18 and TRBJ1-4): NAGVMQNPRHLVRRRGQEARLRCSPMKGHSHVYWYRQLPEEGLKFMVYLQKENIIDESGMPKERFSAEFPKEGPSILRIQQVVRGDSAAYFCASSPGRGGEKLFFGSGTQLSVL.

The genes are TRBV9 and TRBJ2-4; D gene uncertain. CDR1 and CDR2 (germline): SGDLS, YYNGEE. The CDR3 covers 14 residues. Between the trimmed V and J ends, which lost 4 bases and 8 bases, there was a span of 16 bases. CDR3 loop: CASSPRPPGDIQYF. The CDR3 nucleotides are TGTGCCAGCAGCCCGAGGCCTCCGGGCGACATTCAGTACTTC.

This clonotype was seen repeatedly, ten times or more. The CDR3 region is CASSVSTSGFYYNEQFF. CDR3 sequence (DNA): TGTGCCAGCAGCGTGTCGACTAGCGGTTTCTACTACAATGAGCAGTTCTTC. The chain recombines TRBV7-8 with TRBJ2-1, with 9 bases lining up with TRBD2. Germline loops: CDR1 SGHVS, CDR2 FQNEAQ. The V and J ends lost 5 bases and 3 bases, in that order; junction bases with no gene match: 11. The CDR3 covers 17 residues.

The sample holds a few counts of this clonotype. The chain has TRBV5-4 and TRBJ1-1; D unclear. This CDR3 comprises 16 residues. Trimming took off 7 bases at V and 4 bases at J, with 23 bases between the two ends. Germline CDR1 reads SGHNT; CDR2 reads YYREEE (reference sequence). CDR3 bases: TGTGCCAGCGGCCCCGGGAGTGCTGGCGTTCGCACTGAAGCTTTCTTT. This sequence encodes CASGPGSAGVRTEAFF.

This chain connects TRBV28 to TRBJ2-3, with 8 positions matching TRBD2. The CDR3 runs 18 residues. V was clipped by 5 bases and J by 2 bases; unmatched bases: 15. Per the germline V gene, CDR1 is MDHEN and CDR2 is SYDVKM. CDR3 loop: CASSPIFLKREITDTQYF. The CDR3 DNA is TGTGCCAGCAGTCCAATTTTCTTGAAGCGGGAGATCACAGATACGCAGTATTTT.

The J gene is TRBJ1-2, the V gene TRBV6-7; 7 bases map to TRBD1. TRBV6-7 qualifies as an ORF whose function is uncertain. There are 17 residues in the CDR3. Trimming took 4 bases from V and 4 from J; bases not matched to a gene: 15. The CDR3 DNA follows: TGTGCCAGCAGTTCCGAACCCGACAGGGAGAGGGGCTATGGCTACACCTTC. Translating gives CASSSEPDRERGYGYTF.

This chain connects TRBV20-1 to TRBJ2-1; TRBD2 agrees at 10 bases. Germline V gives CDR1 DFQATT, CDR2 SNEGSKA (reference sequence). The CDR3 consists of 14 residues. Unmatched junction bases numbered 4, after V lost 3 bases and J lost 5 bases. Written as DNA, the CDR3 is TGCAGTGCTAGTACTAGCGGGGTTAACAATGAGCAGTTCTTC. Encoded protein: CSASTSGVNNEQFF.

The chain combines TRBV18 with TRBJ1-1; D unresolved. V shed 3 bases and J shed 7 bases, with 6 bases lying between them. This CDR3 comprises 11 residues. Per the germline V gene, CDR1 is KGHSH and CDR2 is LQKENI. DNA of the CDR3: TGTGCCAGCTCACCTAACGGTGAAGCTTTCTTT. Protein sequence: CASSPNGEAFF. The full variable domain, rest sourced from reference TRBV18 and TRBJ1-1, is NAGVMQNPRHLVRRRGQEARLRCSPMKGHSHVYWYRQLPEEGLKFMVYLQKENIIDESGMPKERFSAEFPKEGPSILRIQQVVRGDSAAYFCASSPNGEAFFGQGTRLTVV.

In this sample, this clonotype turned up a few times. V is TRBV4-2 and J is TRBJ2-1, with D possibly being TRBD2 (5 bases). This CDR3 contains 15 residues. Between the trimmed V and J ends, which lost 2 bases and 6 bases, there was a span of 14 bases. Germline V CDR1 and CDR2: LGHNA, YNFKEQ. The CDR3 loop reads CASSQPEGVSNEQFF. CDR3 DNA sequence: TGTGCCAGCAGCCAACCCGAGGGAGTATCCAATGAGCAGTTCTTC.